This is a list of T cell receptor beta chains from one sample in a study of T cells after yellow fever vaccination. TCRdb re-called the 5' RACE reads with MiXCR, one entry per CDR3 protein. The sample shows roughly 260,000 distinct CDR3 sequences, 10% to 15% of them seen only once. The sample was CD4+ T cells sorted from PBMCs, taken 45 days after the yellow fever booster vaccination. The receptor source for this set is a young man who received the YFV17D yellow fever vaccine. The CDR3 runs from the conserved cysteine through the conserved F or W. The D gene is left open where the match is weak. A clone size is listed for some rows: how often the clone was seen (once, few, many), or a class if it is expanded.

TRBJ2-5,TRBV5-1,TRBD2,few,TGCGCCAGCAGCACCCGGACTAGCGGAAAGTACCAAGAGACCCAGTACTTC,CASSTRTSGKYQETQYF
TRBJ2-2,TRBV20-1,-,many,TGCAGTGCCAACCGGGCCAACACCGGGGAGCTGTTTTTT,CSANRANTGELFF
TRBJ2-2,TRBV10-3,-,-,TGTGCCATCATGGCTAGCCAGGACACCGGGGAGCTGTTTTTT,CAIMASQDTGELFF
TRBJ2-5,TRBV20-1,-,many,TGCAGTGTTGGCAGGCAGTACCAAGAGACCCAGTACTTC,CSVGRQYQETQYF
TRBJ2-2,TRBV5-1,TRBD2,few,TGCGCCAGCAGCTTGGAGGCTAGCGGGAGATCCGGGGAGCTGTTTTTT,CASSLEASGRSGELFF
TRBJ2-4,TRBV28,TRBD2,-,TGTGCCAGCAGTTTAGGCGGGAGTCGTAAAAACATTCAGTACTTC,CASSLGGSRKNIQYF
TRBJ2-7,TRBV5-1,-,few,TGCGCCAGCAGCTTGGAAGGGACGGTCTCCTACGAGCAGTACTTC,CASSLEGTVSYEQYF
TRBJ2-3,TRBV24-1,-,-,TGTGCCACCAGTGATTCACCAGGATTTGGCGCAGATACGCAGTATTTT,CATSDSPGFGADTQYF
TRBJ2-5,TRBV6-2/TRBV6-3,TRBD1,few,TGTGCCAGCAGCCCGACAGGGCTGAGAGAGACCCAGTACTTC,CASSPTGLRETQYF
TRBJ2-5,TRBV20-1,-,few,TGCAGTGCTAGACAAGATCAAGAGACCCAGTACTTC,CSARQDQETQYF
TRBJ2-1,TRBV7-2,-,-,TGTGCCAGCAGCTTAGCTGCTAGCAGCAATGAGCAGTTCTTC,CASSLAASSNEQFF
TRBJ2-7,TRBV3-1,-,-,TGTGCCAGCAGCTCGCGCAGGGCCTCCTACGAGCAGTACTTC,CASSSRRASYEQYF
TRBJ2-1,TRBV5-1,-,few,TGCGCCAGCAGCTTGGAGGGGACCGCCTCCTACAATGAGCAGTTCTTC,CASSLEGTASYNEQFF
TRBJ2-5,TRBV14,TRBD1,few,TGTGCCAGCAGCCAAGCTTACGGGACAGGGCAAGAGACCCAGTACTTC,CASSQAYGTGQETQYF
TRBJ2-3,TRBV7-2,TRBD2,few,TGTGCCAGCAGCACGACTAGCGGGAGGTATGGGGCAGATACGCAGTATTTT,CASSTTSGRYGADTQYF
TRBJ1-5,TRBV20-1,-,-,TGCAGTGCTAGAGATAACAGGCCCCGGCAGCCCCAGCATTTT,CSARDNRPRQPQHF
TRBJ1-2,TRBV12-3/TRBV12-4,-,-,TGTGCCAGCAGTAGGGACTCGCGCGTACATGGCTACACCTTC,CASSRDSRVHGYTF
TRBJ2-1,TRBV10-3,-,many,TGTGCCATCAGTGACCCGTTAGTGCGCTACAATGAGCAGTTCTTC,CAISDPLVRYNEQFF
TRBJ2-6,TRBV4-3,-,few,TGCGCCAGCAGCTATCGTCTGACTGGGGCCAACGTCCTGACTTTC,CASSYRLTGANVLTF
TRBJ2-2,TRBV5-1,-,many,TGCGCCAGCAGCTTGGCCAGCCAAAGCACCGGGGAGCTGTTTTTT,CASSLASQSTGELFF
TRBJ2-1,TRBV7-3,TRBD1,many,TGTGCCAGCAGCTTGGACAGGACGGGCAATGAGCAGTTCTTC,CASSLDRTGNEQFF
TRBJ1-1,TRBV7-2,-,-,TGTGCCAGCAGCTTAGCGTTCGTTCCCGGACAGAACACTGAAGCTTTCTTT,CASSLAFVPGQNTEAFF
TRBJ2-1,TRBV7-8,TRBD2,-,TGTGCCAGCACCCGACTAGCGGGAGGGAGCTCCTACAATGAGCAGTTCTTC,CASTRLAGGSSYNEQFF